This T cell receptor (beta chain) comes out of a study of graft-versus-host responses after intestinal transplantation. A single count supports this clone. Antigen: not known. The trim removed 3 bases at V and 0 bases at J, leaving 3 bases unmatched. This CDR3 has 15 amino acids. Only in-frame clones appear in the TCRdb table, and some are missing; sequencing was by immunoSEQ multiplex PCR. Seen here are about 85,000 clones, approximately 82% observed once, and the top ten hold about 0.8%. The gene calls are TRBV5-3 and TRBJ2-1; 7 bases line up with TRBD2. TRBV5-3 is sorted into the ORF group, with uncertain function. This sequence was found in a human donor who received an intestinal transplant. Sequencing used unstimulated CD4+ T cells sorted from spleen or lymph node cells, obtained before intestinal transplant. CDR3 sequence reads: CARSSSGGSYNEQFF. CDR3 DNA: TGTGCCAGAAGCTCCTCGGGGGGCTCCTACAATGAGCAGTTCTTC.